What follows are 19 T cell receptor beta chains derived from one specimen sequenced in a study of cytotoxic CD8 clonotypes in ibrutinib-treated CLL. Measured with immunoSEQ multiplex PCR; TCRdb has only the in-frame clones, and not every one. Among 150,000 or so clones listed, roughly 83% were seen once. The sequences come from PBMCs, collected after 12 months of ibrutinib treatment. The receptors shown here come from a human donor with chronic lymphocytic leukemia.

This chain links TRBV5-1 with TRBJ2-2; TRBD1 agrees at 10 bases. CDR1 and CDR2 (germline): SGHRS, YFSETQ. With V trimmed by 5 bases and J by 4 bases, 5 bases remained unmatched. The CDR3 consists of 15 residues. The CDR3 loop is CASRPRQGATGELFF. CDR3 nucleotides: TGCGCCAGCAGACCCAGACAGGGGGCCACCGGGGAGCTGTTTTTT.

The chain carries TRBV7-8 and TRBJ2-5; 12 nucleotides agree with TRBD2. Germline assignment: CDR1 SGHVS and CDR2 FQNEAQ. Trimming removed 5 bases from V and 1 base from J; junction bases left unmatched: 2. The CDR3 is 15 amino acids. The CDR3 DNA reads as TGTGCCAGCAGCCTGGGACTAGCGGGCCAAGAGACCCAGTACTTC. Encoded protein: CASSLGLAGQETQYF.

This clone was seen once. Within the sample, other DNA sequences also encode this same CDR3. This chain joins TRBV7-2 and TRBJ2-7; D is undetermined. The CDR3 loop spans 12 amino acids. V lost 5 bases, J lost 4 bases, and 9 bases lay in between. Germline V gene data show CDR1 as SGHTA and CDR2 as FQGNSA. The CDR3 loop reads CASSLPRYEQYF. The CDR3 DNA reads as TGTGCCAGCAGCCTCCCGAGGTACGAGCAGTACTTC. Based on the CDR3 plus reference TRBV7-2 and TRBJ2-7, the full variable domain is GAGVSQSPSNKVTEKGKDVELRCDPISGHTALYWYRQSLGQGLEFLIYFQGNSAPDKSGLPSDRFSAERTGGSVSTLTIQRTQQEDSAVYLCASSLPRYEQYFGPGTRLTVT.

This clone was observed a single time. J is TRBJ2-5 and V is TRBV4-3; D is unclear. Germline values: CDR1 LGHNA, CDR2 YSLEER. The V end lost 0 bases, the J end lost 5 bases, and 7 bases lay between the germline ends. This CDR3 spans 13 amino acids. CDR3 loop: CASSQDHGETQYF. CDR3 DNA sequence: TGCGCCAGCAGCCAAGATCATGGGGAGACCCAGTACTTC.

The gene calls are TRBV7-8 and TRBJ1-5; D is perhaps TRBD1 (5 bases). CDR3 length: 18 residues. Germline CDR1 and CDR2: SGHVS and FQNEAQ. V was trimmed by 4 bases and J by 0 bases, leaving 19 bases between them. CDR3 in DNA: TGTGCCAGCAGCTCAACCTTTACCGGGACTAATAGCAATCAGCCCCAGCATTTT. This codes for CASSSTFTGTNSNQPQHF.

The genes are TRBV9 and TRBJ2-7; the D gene is possibly TRBD2 (5 bases). The V end was cut by 4 bases, the J end by 4 bases, with 18 bases between. This CDR3 has 15 residues. Looked up from germline, CDR1 is SGDLS and CDR2 is YYNGEE. CDR3 region: CASSPVRGINYEQYF. As DNA, the CDR3 is TGTGCCAGCAGCCCCGTCCGAGGGATTAATTACGAGCAGTACTTC.

The rearrangement joins TRBV9 to TRBJ1-2; D ambiguous. The CDR3 runs to 11 residues. Trimming took 5 bases from V and 4 from J, leaving 6 bases between them. Germline V gene lookup returns CDR1 SGDLS and CDR2 YYNGEE. This CDR3 is CASRAIYGYTF. In nucleotides, the CDR3 is TGTGCCAGCAGAGCAATCTATGGCTACACCTTC.

The chain couples TRBV29-1 to TRBJ2-2, with 13 positions matching TRBD2. The CDR3 is 21 residues long. V lost 4 bases to trimming and J lost 2 bases; unmatched junction nucleotides: 19. CDR1 is SQVTM, CDR2 ANQGSEA, per germline. CDR3 nucleotide sequence: TGCAGCGTTGCTGGGGACAACCGGCCGGGACTAGCGGGAAACAACACCGGGGAGCTGTTTTTT. Its protein product is CSVAGDNRPGLAGNNTGELFF.

This clone was recorded once. The CDR3 bases are TGTGCCAGCAGTGATGGCGGGAGAAGGTCAGATACGCAGTATTTT. This sequence encodes CASSDGGRRSDTQYF. The chain recombines TRBV6-4 with TRBJ2-3; the match to TRBD2 covers 7 bases. The CDR3 is made up of 15 amino acids. Losses at the gene ends were 3 bases for V and 4 bases for J; bases not matched to a gene: 7. Per germline, CDR1 MRHNA and CDR2 SNTAGT.

The chain is built from TRBV30 and TRBJ2-7, with D possibly TRBD1 on 6 matching bases. The CDR3 consists of 14 residues. Germline CDR1 reads GTSNPN; CDR2 reads SVGIG (reference sequence). V was trimmed by 7 bases and J by 2 bases, leaving 18 bases between them. CDR3 DNA sequence: TGTGCCTTCAATTCCGGGACACCAACCTACGAGCAGTACTTC. It translates to CAFNSGTPTYEQYF.

The rearrangement links TRBV7-9 to TRBJ2-7; TRBD1 is a possible D gene (5 bases). Germline V gene sequence: CDR1 SEHNR, CDR2 FQNEAQ (reference sequence). The CDR3 is 12 residues long. Trimming shortened V by 8 bases and J by 4 bases, and 12 bases separated the two germline ends. CDR3: CASERGGYEQYF. The CDR3 DNA sequence: TGTGCCAGCGAAAGGGGTGGTTACGAGCAGTACTTC.

This chain connects TRBV27 to TRBJ2-7, with 8 bases lining up with TRBD2. V trimming: 5 bases; J trimming: 7 bases; junction bases outside the gene matches: 16. Germline assignment: CDR1 MNHEY and CDR2 SMNVEV (reference sequence). This CDR3 spans 16 amino acids. CDR3 coding DNA: TGTGCCAGCAGTGCTTTGACTAGCGCCAAGGGGCGGGAGCAGTACTTC. Protein: CASSALTSAKGREQYF.

The gene calls are TRBV6-1 and TRBJ2-5, with 10 bases identical to TRBD1. CDR3 length equals 15 residues. V dropped 5 bases and J dropped 3; count of bases not matched to a gene: 6. Germline CDR1 is MNHNS and CDR2 is SASEGT. CDR3 amino acids: CASSHGTGEKETQYF. The CDR3 DNA sequence: TGTGCCAGCAGTCATGGGACAGGGGAAAAAGAGACCCAGTACTTC.

The chain couples TRBV27 to TRBJ2-3; D gene unclear. The CDR3 has 12 amino acids. Trimming cost V 3 bases and J 3 bases, with 4 bases left between them. Germline values: CDR1 MNHEY, CDR2 SMNVEV (reference sequence). The CDR3 is CASSFLTDTQYF. The CDR3 nucleotides read TGTGCCAGCAGTTTTTTAACAGATACGCAGTATTTT.

V is TRBV7-6 and J is TRBJ1-1, with D maybe TRBD1 (5 bases). The CDR3 has 13 residues. CDR1 is SGHVS, CDR2 FNYEAQ, per germline. Trimming cost V 5 bases and J 5 bases, with 12 bases left between them. The CDR3 sequence is CASSPRGATEAFF. In DNA form, the CDR3 reads TGTGCCAGCAGCCCAAGGGGCGCGACTGAAGCTTTCTTT. The complete variable domain, with remaining parts taken from reference TRBV7-6 and TRBJ1-1, reads GAGVSQSPRYKVTKRGQDVALRCDPISGHVSLYWYRQALGQGPEFLTYFNYEAQQDKSGLPNDRFSAERPEGSISTLTIQRTEQRDSAMYRCASSPRGATEAFFGQGTRLTVV.

The genes are TRBV7-2 and TRBJ1-5; the D gene is possibly TRBD1 (6 bases). Trimming stripped 0 bases from V and 5 bases from J, with 11 bases between. In germline, CDR1 is SGHTA, CDR2 FQGNSA. The CDR3 is made up of 15 amino acids. The CDR3 region is CASSLAQGTDQPQHF. For the CDR3, the DNA is TGTGCCAGCAGCTTAGCGCAGGGGACGGATCAGCCCCAGCATTTT.

This clone was seen just once. This sequence joins TRBV12-5 and TRBJ2-5; a weak D match, TRBD1 (6 bases). CDR1 is LGHNT, CDR2 FRNRAP, per germline. Trimming removed 3 bases at V and 13 bases at J, with 12 bases between. This CDR3 contains 11 residues. CDR3: CASGFADSRYF. The CDR3 region has the DNA TGTGCTAGTGGTTTCGCGGACAGCCGGTACTTC.

This chain joins TRBV18 and TRBJ2-6; D is undetermined. This CDR3 has 15 amino acids. V lost 3 bases and J lost 0, with 6 bases in between. In germline, CDR1 is KGHSH, CDR2 LQKENI. The CDR3: CASSPQRSGANVLTF. The CDR3 DNA follows: TGTGCCAGCTCACCGCAGCGCTCTGGGGCCAACGTCCTGACTTTC.

The chain uses TRBV5-6 and TRBJ2-1, with D maybe TRBD2 (6 bases). The germline V and J ends were trimmed by 4 bases and 7 bases, with 12 bases remaining between them. This CDR3 has 13 amino acids. Germline CDR1 and CDR2: SGHDT and YYEEEE. The CDR3 here is CASSPEGRNEQFF. The CDR3 DNA reads TGTGCCAGCAGCCCGGAGGGTAGGAATGAGCAGTTCTTC. Drawing the rest from reference TRBV5-6 and TRBJ2-1, the complete variable domain is DAGVTQSPTHLIKTRGQQVTLRCSPKSGHDTVSWYQQALGQGPQFIFQYYEEEERQRGNFPDRFSGHQFPNYSSELNVNALLLGDSALYLCASSPEGRNEQFFGPGTRLTVL.